This T cell receptor (beta chain) is from a study of T cells after yellow fever vaccination. Findings and limits, study-wide: Clonotypes appearing in both CD4 and CD8 compartments existed, and their share was small.

The V and J ends lost 5 bases and 0 bases respectively, with 26 bases between them. This CDR3 has 20 residues. CDR1 MNHEY and CDR2 SVGEGT come from the germline V gene. This clonotype was counted ten times or more. From the 5' RACE reads, TCRdb called clonotypes with MiXCR, one entry per CDR3 protein. Of approximately 32,000 distinct CDR3 sequences in the sample, about 10% are singletons; the top ten hold roughly an eighth. The receptor was isolated from a man younger than 30 who received the YFV17D yellow fever vaccine. This material consisted of PBMCs, either bulk or a sorted T-cell subset (CD4+, CD8+, memory, or dextramer-sorted; not recorded which), taken more than 14 days after the first yellow fever vaccination. The chain combines TRBV6-2 or TRBV6-3 with TRBJ1-5, with D possibly TRBD1 on 5 matching bases. CDR3 bases: TGTGCCAGCAGTCCCCCCGGGACTCAATCCTTTACCGATAGCAATCAGCCCCAGCATTTT. As protein: CASSPPGTQSFTDSNQPQHF.